The TCR beta chain described here comes from a study of CD8 T cells in Susac syndrome. Random hexamers primed reverse transcription of about 0.5 to 1 ug RNA. From the immunoSEQ multiplex PCR reads, TCRdb called clonotypes with MiXCR, one entry per CDR3 protein. The table has around 130,000 distinct CDR3 sequences, roughly 96% seen once. Germline-derived CDR1 and CDR2 are SQVTM and ANQGSEA. This CDR3 has 16 amino acids. Trimming removed 6 bases from V and 1 base from J; junction bases left unmatched: 10. V and J are TRBV29-1 and TRBJ2-5; 11 bases are shared with TRBD1. This clonotype originated in a human donor in good health. Sequenced input: CD4+ T cells from PBMCs. The CDR3, as DNA: TGCAGCGTCAAAGTCGGGACAGGGGGTCCCCAAGAGACCCAGTACTTC. This sequence encodes CSVKVGTGGPQETQYF.